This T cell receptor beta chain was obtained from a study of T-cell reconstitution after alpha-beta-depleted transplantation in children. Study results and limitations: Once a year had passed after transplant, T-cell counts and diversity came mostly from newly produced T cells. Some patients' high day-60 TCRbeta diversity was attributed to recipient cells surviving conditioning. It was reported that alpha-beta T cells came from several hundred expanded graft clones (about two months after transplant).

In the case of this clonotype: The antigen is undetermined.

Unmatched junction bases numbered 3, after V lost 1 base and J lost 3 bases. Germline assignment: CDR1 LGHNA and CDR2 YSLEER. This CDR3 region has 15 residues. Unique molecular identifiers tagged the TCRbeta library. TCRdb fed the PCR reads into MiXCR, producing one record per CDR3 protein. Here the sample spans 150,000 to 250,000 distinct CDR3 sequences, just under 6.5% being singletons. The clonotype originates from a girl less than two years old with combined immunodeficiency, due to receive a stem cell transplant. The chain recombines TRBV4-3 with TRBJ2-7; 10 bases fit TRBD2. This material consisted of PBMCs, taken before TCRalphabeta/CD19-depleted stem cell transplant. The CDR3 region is CASSQASGSGYEQYF. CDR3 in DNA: TGCGCCAGCAGCCAAGCTAGCGGGAGCGGCTACGAGCAGTACTTC.